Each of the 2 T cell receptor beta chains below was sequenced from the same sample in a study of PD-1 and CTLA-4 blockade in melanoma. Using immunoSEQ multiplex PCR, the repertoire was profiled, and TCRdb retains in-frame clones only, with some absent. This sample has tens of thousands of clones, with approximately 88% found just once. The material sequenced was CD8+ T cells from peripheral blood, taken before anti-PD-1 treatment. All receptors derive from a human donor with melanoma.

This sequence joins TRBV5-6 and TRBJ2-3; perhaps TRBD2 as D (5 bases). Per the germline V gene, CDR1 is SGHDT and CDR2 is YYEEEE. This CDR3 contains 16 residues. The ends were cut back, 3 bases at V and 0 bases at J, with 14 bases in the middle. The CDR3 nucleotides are TGTGCCAGCAGCTACCTTCCTGAGCGGAGCACAGATACGCAGTATTTT. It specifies CASSYLPERSTDTQYF.

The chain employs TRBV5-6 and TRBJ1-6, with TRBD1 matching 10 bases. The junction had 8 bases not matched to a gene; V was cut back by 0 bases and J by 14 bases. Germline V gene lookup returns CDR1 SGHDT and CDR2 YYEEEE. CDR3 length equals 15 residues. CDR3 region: CASSLGQGADGALHF. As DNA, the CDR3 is TGTGCCAGCAGCTTGGGACAGGGGGCGGATGGAGCCCTCCACTTT. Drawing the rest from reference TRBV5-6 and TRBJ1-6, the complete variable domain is DAGVTQSPTHLIKTRGQQVTLRCSPKSGHDTVSWYQQALGQGPQFIFQYYEEEERQRGNFPDRFSGHQFPNYSSELNVNALLLGDSALYLCASSLGQGADGALHFGNGTRLTVT.